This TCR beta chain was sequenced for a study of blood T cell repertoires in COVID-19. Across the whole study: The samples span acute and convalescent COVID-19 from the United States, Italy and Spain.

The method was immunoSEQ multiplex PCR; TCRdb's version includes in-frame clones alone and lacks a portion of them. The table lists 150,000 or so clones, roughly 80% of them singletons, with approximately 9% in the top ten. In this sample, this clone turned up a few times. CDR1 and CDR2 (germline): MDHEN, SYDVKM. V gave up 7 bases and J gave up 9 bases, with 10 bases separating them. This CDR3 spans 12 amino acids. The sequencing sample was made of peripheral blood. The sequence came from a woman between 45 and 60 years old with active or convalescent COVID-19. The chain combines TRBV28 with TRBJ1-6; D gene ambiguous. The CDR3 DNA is TGTGCCAGCACCAAGAGTCTTTCACCCCTCCACTTT. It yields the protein CASTKSLSPLHF.